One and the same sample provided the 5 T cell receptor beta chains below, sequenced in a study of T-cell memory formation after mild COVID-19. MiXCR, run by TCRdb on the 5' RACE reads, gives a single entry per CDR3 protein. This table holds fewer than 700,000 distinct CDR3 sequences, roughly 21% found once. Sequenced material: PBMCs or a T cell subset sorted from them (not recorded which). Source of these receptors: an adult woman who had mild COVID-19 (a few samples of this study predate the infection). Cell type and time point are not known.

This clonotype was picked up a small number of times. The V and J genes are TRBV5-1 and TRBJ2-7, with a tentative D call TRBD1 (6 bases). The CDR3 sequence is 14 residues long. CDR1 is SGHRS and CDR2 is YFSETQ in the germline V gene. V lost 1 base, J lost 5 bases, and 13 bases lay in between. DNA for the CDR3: TGCGCCAGCAGCTTGAATTGGTCAGGGGACGAGCAGTACTTC. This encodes CASSLNWSGDEQYF.

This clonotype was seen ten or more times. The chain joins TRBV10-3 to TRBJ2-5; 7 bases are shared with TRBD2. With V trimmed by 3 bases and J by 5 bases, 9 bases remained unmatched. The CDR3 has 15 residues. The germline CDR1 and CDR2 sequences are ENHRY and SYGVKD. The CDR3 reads CAISDHAGVGETQYF. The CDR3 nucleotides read TGTGCCATCAGTGACCATGCGGGAGTTGGGGAGACCCAGTACTTC.

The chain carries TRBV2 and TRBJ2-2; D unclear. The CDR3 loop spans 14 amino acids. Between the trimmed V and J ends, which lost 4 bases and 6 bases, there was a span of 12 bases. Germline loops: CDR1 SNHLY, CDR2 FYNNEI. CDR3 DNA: TGTGCCAGCAGTGTTGGAAGCGCCTCCGGGGAGCTGTTTTTT. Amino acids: CASSVGSASGELFF.

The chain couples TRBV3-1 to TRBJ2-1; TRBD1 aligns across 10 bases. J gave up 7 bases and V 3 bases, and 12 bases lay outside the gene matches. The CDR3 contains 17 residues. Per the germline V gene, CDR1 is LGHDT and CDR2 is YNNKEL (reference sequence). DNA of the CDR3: TGTGCCAGCAGCCACACCGGGACAGGGGAGTACAGGAATGAGCAGTTCTTC. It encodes CASSHTGTGEYRNEQFF.

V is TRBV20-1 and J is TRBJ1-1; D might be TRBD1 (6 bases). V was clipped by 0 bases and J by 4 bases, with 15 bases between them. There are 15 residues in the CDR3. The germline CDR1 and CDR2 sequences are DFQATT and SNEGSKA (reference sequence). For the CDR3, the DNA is TGCAGTGCTAGAGATCGACCGGGGGCCGTCACTGAAGCTTTCTTT. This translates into CSARDRPGAVTEAFF.